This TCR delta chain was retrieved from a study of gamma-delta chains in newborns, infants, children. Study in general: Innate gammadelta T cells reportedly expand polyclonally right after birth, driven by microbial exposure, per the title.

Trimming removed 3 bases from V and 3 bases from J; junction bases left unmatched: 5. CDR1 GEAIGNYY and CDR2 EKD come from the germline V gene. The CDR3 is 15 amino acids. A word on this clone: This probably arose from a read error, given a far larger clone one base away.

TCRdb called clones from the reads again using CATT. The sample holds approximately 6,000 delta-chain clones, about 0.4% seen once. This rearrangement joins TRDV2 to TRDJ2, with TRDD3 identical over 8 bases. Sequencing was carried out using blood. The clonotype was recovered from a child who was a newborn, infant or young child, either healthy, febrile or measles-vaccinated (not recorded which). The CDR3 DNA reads TGTGCCTGTGACGTACCGGGGGATATGACAGCACAACTCTTCTTT. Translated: CACDVPGDMTAQLFF.